Below, 14 T cell receptor beta chains from the same sample are listed, as sequenced in a study of blood T cell repertoires in COVID-19. The repertoire was sequenced with immunoSEQ multiplex PCR; TCRdb's copy has only in-frame clones and lacks some. The sample records approximately 200,000 clones, about 87% being singletons. Input material: peripheral blood. Every receptor here comes from a woman in her 30s with acute or convalescent COVID-19.

The J gene is TRBJ1-5, the V gene TRBV5-1; TRBD1 matches at 8 bases. V shed 1 base and J 6 bases; nucleotides not matched to a gene: 0. The CDR3 consists of 13 residues. Germline V gene data show CDR1 as SGHRS and CDR2 as YFSETQ. The CDR3 nucleotides read TGCGCCAGCAGCTTGACAGGGGGTCAGCCCCAGCATTTT. It is translated as CASSLTGGQPQHF.

The chain carries TRBV28 and TRBJ1-2, with a possible D match to TRBD1 (5 bases). V was pared by 8 bases and J by 11 bases, with 18 bases between. This CDR3 comprises 12 residues. Germline V CDR1 and CDR2: MDHEN, SYDVKM. CDR3 loop: CASSGRAFWYTF. The CDR3 region has the DNA TGTGCCAGCTCAGGGAGGGCTTTTTGGTACACCTTC.

CDR3 sequence (DNA): TGTGCCAGCAGTTACAGGGGAACCGGGGAGCTGTTTTTT. Residues: CASSYRGTGELFF. The chain joins TRBV12-3 or TRBV12-4 to TRBJ2-2; 7 bases map to TRBD1. The CDR3 spans 13 residues. V lost 4 bases to trimming and J lost 5 bases; unmatched junction nucleotides: 1.

The V call is TRBV4-1, the J call TRBJ2-1, with D possibly TRBD2 on 6 matching bases. V shed 3 bases and J shed 5 bases, with 17 bases lying between them. Germline loops: CDR1 MGHRA, CDR2 YSYEKL. This CDR3 has 16 residues. The CDR3 bases are TGCGCCAGCAGCCACCCCTCCATAGCGGCCGACAATGAGCAGTTCTTC. Translation gives CASSHPSIAADNEQFF.

The genes are TRBV5-1 and TRBJ2-1; the D gene is possibly TRBD2 (5 bases). In germline, CDR1 is SGHRS, CDR2 YFSETQ. This CDR3 has 15 residues. Trimming left V 0 bases short and J 6 bases short, with 13 bases between. The CDR3 sequence: CASSLELVGANEQFF. In nucleotides, the CDR3 is TGCGCCAGCAGCTTGGAACTAGTTGGTGCCAATGAGCAGTTCTTC.

This clone is a singleton in its sample. The CDR3 DNA reads as TGTGCCAGCGTAGGGGTGCAGACCTACAATGAGCAGTTCTTC. As protein: CASVGVQTYNEQFF. The chain links TRBV6-5 to TRBJ2-1; TRBD1 might be the D (5 bases). Trimming took off 8 bases at V and 2 bases at J, with 13 bases between the two ends. The CDR3 length is 14 residues. Germline V gene data show CDR1 as MNHEY and CDR2 as SVGAGI.

This chain links TRBV7-9 with TRBJ2-6; no clear D gene. The V gene's germline CDR1 is SEHNR and CDR2 FQNEAQ (reference sequence). The V and J ends lost 1 base and 5 bases respectively, with 3 bases between them. The CDR3 spans 13 residues. The chain's CDR3 is CASSLGRANVLTF. The CDR3 DNA reads TGTGCCAGCAGCTTAGGTAGGGCCAACGTCCTGACTTTC.

The chain uses TRBV19 and TRBJ1-6, with 7 bases matching TRBD1. Germline CDR1 is LNHDA and CDR2 is SQIVND (reference sequence). The ends lost 5 bases at V and 1 base at J; junction bases unmatched: 5. The CDR3 runs to 16 residues. The CDR3 DNA reads TGTGCCAGTAGTGCAAAACAGGGGTCCTATAATTCACCCCTCCACTTT. It specifies CASSAKQGSYNSPLHF.

The chain links TRBV15 to TRBJ1-4; D perhaps matches TRBD1 (5 bases). V was cut by 4 bases and J by 8 bases, with 8 bases left in between. Germline V gene lookup returns CDR1 LNHNV and CDR2 YYDKDF (reference sequence). This CDR3 has 12 amino acids. In DNA, the CDR3 is TGTGCCACCAGCACAGGGTTCGAAAAACTGTTTTTT. Translation gives CATSTGFEKLFF.

The chain uses TRBV5-1 and TRBJ1-6; D is unresolved. Germline CDR1 and CDR2: SGHRS and YFSETQ. With 5 bases removed from V and 11 bases from J, the gap between germline ends came to 14 bases. The CDR3 is made up of 13 amino acids. CDR3 amino acids: CASSETLTPPLHF. DNA for the CDR3: TGCGCCAGCAGTGAGACTCTCACCCCACCCCTCCACTTT. The full variable domain, its missing parts supplied by reference TRBV5-1 and TRBJ1-6, is KAGVTQTPRYLIKTRGQQVTLSCSPISGHRSVSWYQQTPGQGLQFLFEYFSETQRNKGNFPGRFSGRQFSNSRSEMNVSTLELGDSALYLCASSETLTPPLHFGNGTRLTVT.

The chain carries TRBV19 and TRBJ2-7, with D possibly being TRBD2 (5 bases). Germline CDR1 is LNHDA and CDR2 is SQIVND (reference sequence). This CDR3 spans 15 amino acids. V shed 4 bases and J shed 6 bases, with 19 bases lying between them. CDR3 bases: TGTGCCAGTAGTAGGTTCCCGGATGCGGACTCCGAGCAGTACTTC. This encodes CASSRFPDADSEQYF.

The rearrangement links TRBV7-9 to TRBJ2-1; possibly TRBD2 for D (5 bases). CDR1 is SEHNR, CDR2 FQNEAQ, per germline (reference sequence). The CDR3 length is 14 residues. The germline V and J ends were trimmed by 7 bases and 8 bases, with 18 bases remaining between them. CDR3: CASTKFPEGDEQFF. CDR3 DNA sequence: TGTGCCAGCACCAAATTCCCTGAGGGCGATGAGCAGTTCTTC.

The gene calls are TRBV6-5 and TRBJ1-1; the D gene is possibly TRBD1 (5 bases). V dropped 7 bases and J dropped 1 base, with 13 bases sitting between them. The CDR3 has 14 amino acids. Germline lookup yields CDR1 MNHEY and CDR2 SVGAGI. CDR3 bases: TGTGCCAGCACATTCTCGGACAAGAACACTGAAGCTTTCTTT. Protein product: CASTFSDKNTEAFF.

The chain is built from TRBV5-5 and TRBJ1-3, with D unresolved. Per germline, CDR1 SGHKS and CDR2 YYEKEE (reference sequence). Between the trimmed V and J ends, which lost 2 bases and 0 bases, there was a span of 6 bases. The length of the CDR3 is 14 residues. This CDR3 reads CASSFEHSGNTIYF. CDR3 in DNA: TGTGCCAGCAGCTTTGAACACTCTGGAAACACCATATATTTT. The whole variable domain, filled in from reference TRBV5-5 and TRBJ1-3, reads DAGVTQSPTHLIKTRGQQVTLRCSPISGHKSVSWYQQVLGQGPQFIFQYYEKEERGRGNFPDRFSARQFPNYSSELNVNALLLGDSALYLCASSFEHSGNTIYFGEGSWLTVV.